This T cell receptor (beta chain) was identified during a study of blood T cell repertoires in COVID-19. Overall study context: The cDNA or gDNA used as material had been derived from T cells, B-cell-depleted T cells, or PBMCs.

The CDR3 is 13 residues long. V was trimmed by 3 bases and J by 3 bases, leaving 8 bases between them. Germline V CDR1 and CDR2: KGHDR, SFDVKD. TCRdb's table, derived via immunoSEQ multiplex PCR, lists solely in-frame clones and lacks some. This sample has 250,000 to 300,000 clones, with 88% found just once. The source of this sequence is a woman aged 30 to 39 who had recovered from COVID-19. Sample: PBMCs or T cells enriched from blood (not recorded which). The V gene is TRBV24-1, the J gene TRBJ2-7; no firm D call. CDR3 residues: CATSDPSYYEQYF. The CDR3 DNA reads TGTGCCACCAGTGATCCTAGTTACTACGAGCAGTACTTC.